The sequence of this TCR beta chain was determined in a study of blood T cells in healthy people across ages. Through a sample-barcoded 5' primer and a J-beta primer mix, a second PCR was run for roughly 6 to 11 cycles. MiXCR, run by TCRdb on the 5' RACE reads, gives a single entry per CDR3 protein. Of 1,800,000 or so distinct CDR3 sequences in the sample, approximately 39% were seen once. Germline V CDR1 and CDR2: LGHNA, YSLEER. The CDR3 consists of 13 residues. In the case of this clonotype: Mismatch with germline at one junction end may stem from a read error.

The rearrangement joins TRBV4-3 to TRBJ1-4; D ambiguous. The sample was blood. The clonotype originates from a human donor in good health. Here the CDR3 reads CAGSQDLGEKLFF. The CDR3 DNA reads TGCGCCGGCAGCCAAGATCTCGGGGAAAAACTGTTTTTT.